This T cell receptor beta chain appears in the sequencing data of a study of blood T cell repertoires in COVID-19. On the study more broadly: From T cells, B-cell-depleted T cells, or PBMCs came the material, which was cDNA or gDNA.

As handled by the study authors: Estimation of nucleated cell counts was performed using reference gene primer amplification. Sequencing used immunoSEQ multiplex PCR; TCRdb keeps in-frame clones, though not all of them. The DNA was the basis for D and trimming; V, J and clone size are from that table. The sample has 410,000 or so clones, 70% to 90% seen once. CDR3 length: 18 amino acids. V dropped 4 bases and J dropped 5; count of bases not matched to a gene: 18. The V gene's germline CDR1 is SGHTA and CDR2 FQGNSA. During active infection, Seattle patients enrolled and were then monitored through disease.

This chain joins TRBV7-2 and TRBJ2-5; 8 bases align to TRBD2. This receptor was identified in a woman aged 40 to 50 with COVID-19, enrolled during active disease. The sample consisted of peripheral blood. CDR3 region: CASSSTPGRGASDETQYF. In DNA form, the CDR3 reads TGTGCCAGCAGCTCCACCCCCGGGAGGGGCGCATCCGACGAGACCCAGTACTTC.